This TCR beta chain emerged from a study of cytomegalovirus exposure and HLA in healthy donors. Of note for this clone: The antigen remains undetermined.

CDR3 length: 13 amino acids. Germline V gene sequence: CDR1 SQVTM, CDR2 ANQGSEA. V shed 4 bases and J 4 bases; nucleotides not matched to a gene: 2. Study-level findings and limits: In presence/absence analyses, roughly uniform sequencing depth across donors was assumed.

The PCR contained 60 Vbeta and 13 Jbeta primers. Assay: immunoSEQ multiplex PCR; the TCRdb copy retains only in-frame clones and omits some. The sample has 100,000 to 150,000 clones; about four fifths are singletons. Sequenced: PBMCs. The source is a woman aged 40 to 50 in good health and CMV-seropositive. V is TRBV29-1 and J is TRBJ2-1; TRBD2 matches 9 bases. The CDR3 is CSVGRGGYNEQFF. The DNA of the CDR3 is TGCAGCGTTGGGCGGGGGGGTTACAATGAGCAGTTCTTC.